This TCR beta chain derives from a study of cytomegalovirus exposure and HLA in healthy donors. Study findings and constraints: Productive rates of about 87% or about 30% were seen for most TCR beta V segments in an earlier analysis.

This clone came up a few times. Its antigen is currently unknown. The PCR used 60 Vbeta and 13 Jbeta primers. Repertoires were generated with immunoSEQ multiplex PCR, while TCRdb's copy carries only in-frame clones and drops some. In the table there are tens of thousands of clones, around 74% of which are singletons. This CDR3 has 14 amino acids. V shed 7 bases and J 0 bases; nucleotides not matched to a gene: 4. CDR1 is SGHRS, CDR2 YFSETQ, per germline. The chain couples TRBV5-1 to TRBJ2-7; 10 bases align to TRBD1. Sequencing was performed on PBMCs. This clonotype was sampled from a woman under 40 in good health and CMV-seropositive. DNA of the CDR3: TGCGCCAGCCAAGGGACAGGGGCCTCCTACGAGCAGTACTTC. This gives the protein CASQGTGASYEQYF.